This T cell receptor beta chain came from a study of blood T cell repertoires in COVID-19. The protocol was immunoSEQ multiplex PCR, while the TCRdb copy is restricted to in-frame clones and leaves out a portion. Of 250,000 or so clones listed, 85% to 90% are singletons. The trim removed 4 bases at V and 4 bases at J, leaving 11 bases unmatched. In germline, CDR1 is KGHDR, CDR2 SFDVKD. The CDR3 covers 16 residues. The sequence derives from a man over 45 who had been exposed to COVID-19. The source material was PBMCs or T cells enriched from blood (not recorded which). This rearrangement joins TRBV24-1 to TRBJ1-2; 7 bases agree with TRBD1. CDR3 protein: CATSDAAGQVGYGYTF. The CDR3 bases are TGTGCCACCAGTGACGCCGCCGGACAGGTGGGCTATGGCTACACCTTC.